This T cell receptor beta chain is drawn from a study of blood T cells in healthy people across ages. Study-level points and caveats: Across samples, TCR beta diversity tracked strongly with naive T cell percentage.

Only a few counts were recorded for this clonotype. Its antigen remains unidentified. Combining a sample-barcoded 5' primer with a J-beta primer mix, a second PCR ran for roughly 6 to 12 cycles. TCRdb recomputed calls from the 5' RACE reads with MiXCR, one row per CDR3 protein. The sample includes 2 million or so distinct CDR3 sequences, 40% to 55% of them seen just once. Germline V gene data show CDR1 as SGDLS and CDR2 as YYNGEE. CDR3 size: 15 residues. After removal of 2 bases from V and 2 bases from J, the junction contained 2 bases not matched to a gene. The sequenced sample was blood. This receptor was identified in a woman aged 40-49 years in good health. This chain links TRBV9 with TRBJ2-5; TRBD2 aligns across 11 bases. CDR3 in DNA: TGTGCCAGCAGCGTTAGCGGGGGGGGTCAAGAGACCCAGTACTTC. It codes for CASSVSGGGQETQYF. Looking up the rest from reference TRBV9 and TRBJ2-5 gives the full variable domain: DSGVTQTPKHLITATGQRVTLRCSPRSGDLSVYWYQQSLDQGLQFLIQYYNGEERAKGNILERFSAQQFPDLHSELNLSSLELGDSALYFCASSVSGGGQETQYFGPGTRLLVL.